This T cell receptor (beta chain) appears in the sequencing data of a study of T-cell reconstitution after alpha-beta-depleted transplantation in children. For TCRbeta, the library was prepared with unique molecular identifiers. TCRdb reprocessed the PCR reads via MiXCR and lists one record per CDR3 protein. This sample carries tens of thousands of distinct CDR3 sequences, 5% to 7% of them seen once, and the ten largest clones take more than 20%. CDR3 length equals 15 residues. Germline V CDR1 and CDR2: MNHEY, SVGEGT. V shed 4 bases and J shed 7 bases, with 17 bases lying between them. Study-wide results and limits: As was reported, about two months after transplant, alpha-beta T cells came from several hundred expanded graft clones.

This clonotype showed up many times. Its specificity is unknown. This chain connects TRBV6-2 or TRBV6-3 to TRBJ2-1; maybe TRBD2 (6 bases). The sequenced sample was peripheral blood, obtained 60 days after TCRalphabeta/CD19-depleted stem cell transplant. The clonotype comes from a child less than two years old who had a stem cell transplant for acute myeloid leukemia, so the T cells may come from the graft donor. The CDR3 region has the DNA TGTGCCAGCAGTTGGGCCCGGGGGAGGATAAATGAGCAGTTCTTC. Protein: CASSWARGRINEQFF.